The next 10 T cell receptor beta chains were all read from a single sample in a study of blood T cell repertoires in COVID-19. The table came from immunoSEQ multiplex PCR; TCRdb's copy has only in-frame clones and leaves some out. Of 200,000 to 300,000 clones in the sample, about nine tenths were seen once. The sequencing input was peripheral blood. All receptors come from a person aged 18 to 35 with COVID-19, enrolled during active disease.

The V call is TRBV15, the J call TRBJ2-7, with 11 bases aligning to TRBD2. CDR3 length: 19 residues. The germline V gene encodes CDR1 LNHNV and CDR2 YYDKDF (reference sequence). The J segment lost 0 bases and the V segment lost 0 bases, leaving 10 bases of the junction unmatched. The CDR3 DNA reads TGTGCCACCAGCAGAGATCCGACTAGCGGGACGAGGTTCTCCTACGAGCAGTACTTC. Protein product: CATSRDPTSGTRFSYEQYF.

The chain recombines TRBV6-6 with TRBJ2-2; 11 positions agree with TRBD2. The V segment lost 5 bases and the J segment 7 bases; nucleotides outside the gene matches: 12. Germline V gene lookup returns CDR1 MNHNY and CDR2 SVGAGI (reference sequence). This CDR3 has 17 amino acids. The CDR3 loop is CASSHRVSGRGIGELFF. The CDR3 nucleotides are TGTGCCAGCAGTCATAGAGTTAGCGGGAGGGGTATCGGGGAGCTGTTTTTT.

The chain has TRBV27 and TRBJ1-3; the D is unclear. The CDR3 length is 15 residues. Germline assignment: CDR1 MNHEY and CDR2 SMNVEV (reference sequence). With 6 bases removed from V and 4 bases from J, the gap between germline ends came to 16 bases. CDR3 nucleotide sequence: TGTGCCAGCAGACTTTCCGGGTCATCGGGAAACACCATATATTTT. This translates into CASRLSGSSGNTIYF.

Comments on this clone: Its ends do not fully match the called genes, so a read error is possible. The chain joins TRBV19 to TRBJ1-2; perhaps TRBD1 as D (5 bases). CDR1 and CDR2 (germline): LNHDA, SQIVND (reference sequence). CDR3 length equals 18 residues. CDR3 DNA: TGTGCCAGTACTATAAGAACCTTCTCGGCCTGGGGGGACTATGGCTACACCTTC. Encoded protein: CASTIRTFSAWGDYGYTF.

This clone was observed a single time. This chain uses TRBV2 with TRBJ2-1; weak D call: TRBD2 (6 bases). The CDR3 spans 15 residues. Germline CDR1 SNHLY, CDR2 FYNNEI. V lost 6 bases, J lost 0 bases, and 12 bases lay in between. The CDR3, as DNA: TGTGCCAGCAGACCCGACGGGAGCTCCTACAATGAGCAGTTCTTC. Amino acid sequence: CASRPDGSSYNEQFF.

This rearrangement joins TRBV7-9 to TRBJ2-5; D perhaps matches TRBD1 (5 bases). CDR3 length: 12 amino acids. V was pared by 0 bases and J by 6 bases, with 5 bases between. Germline V gives CDR1 SEHNR, CDR2 FQNEAQ (reference sequence). This chain's CDR3 is CASSLAGQTQYF. Here the CDR3 DNA reads TGTGCCAGCAGCTTAGCGGGGCAGACCCAGTACTTC.

The CDR3 nucleotides are TGTGCCAGCAGTTACTATGCCACGGACGAGCAGTACTTC. As protein: CASSYYATDEQYF. The chain combines TRBV6-2 or TRBV6-3 with TRBJ2-7; the D is unclear. The V end was cut by 1 base, the J end by 5 bases, with 9 bases between. The CDR3 has 13 amino acids. Germline lookup yields CDR1 MNHEY and CDR2 SVGEGT.

The chain is built from TRBV4-1 and TRBJ1-5; D remains ambiguous. In germline, CDR1 is MGHRA, CDR2 YSYEKL. This CDR3 contains 15 residues. The V gene lost 3 bases and the J gene lost 1 base, with 10 bases spanning the gap. CDR3 protein: CASSQYAGSNQPQHF. Written as DNA, the CDR3 is TGCGCCAGCAGCCAGTATGCGGGAAGCAATCAGCCCCAGCATTTT.

The chain recombines TRBV6-2 or TRBV6-3 with TRBJ2-5; tentative D call: TRBD2 (5 bases). The germline V and J ends were trimmed by 2 bases and 5 bases, with 9 bases remaining between them. This CDR3 has 13 amino acids. Germline loops: CDR1 MNHEY, CDR2 SVGEGT. The CDR3 loop reads CASSYRGWETQYF. CDR3 sequence (DNA): TGTGCCAGCAGTTACCGAGGGTGGGAGACCCAGTACTTC.

The chain joins TRBV12-3 or TRBV12-4 to TRBJ2-7; D perhaps matches TRBD1 (5 bases). V lost 5 bases and J 4 bases, leaving 9 bases between the germline ends. The CDR3 has 12 amino acids. This CDR3 is CASSPDTYEQYF. For the CDR3, the DNA is TGTGCCAGCAGTCCGGACACGTACGAGCAGTACTTC.